The 23 T cell receptor beta chains below all came from one sample that was sequenced in a study of blood T cell repertoires in COVID-19 (TCRdb year 2020). The protocol used for the library was the immunoSEQ multiplex PCR assay. TCRdb carries this immuneACCESS record with in-frame sequences only. Its versions omit some clonotypes, under half of them owing to an unresolved V gene in the studies checked, with the rest unexplained. Within this sample are roughly 200,000 clones, with about 80% of them counted one time only. The ten largest clones add up to 4% to 5.5% of the sample. Material for sequencing was peripheral blood. The receptors were sampled from a man between 50 and 59 years old with active or convalescent COVID-19.

This clone was found a few times. J is TRBJ1-2 and V is TRBV19; 12 positions match TRBD1. The CDR3 has 18 amino acids. Germline CDR1 reads LNHDA; CDR2 reads SQIVND (reference sequence). V shed 0 bases, J shed 0 bases, and the junction held 5 bases outside the gene matches. The CDR3 here is CASSIDGTGGPANYGYTF. In DNA form, the CDR3 reads TGTGCCAGTAGTATAGATGGGACAGGGGGCCCAGCTAACTATGGCTACACCTTC.

The chain has TRBV6-4 and TRBJ2-3; 9 bases fit TRBD2. After removal of 4 bases from V and 2 bases from J, the junction contained 4 bases not matched to a gene. Germline V gives CDR1 MRHNA, CDR2 SNTAGT. This CDR3 is 15 amino acids long. The CDR3 region is CASSAQRGVTDTQYF. CDR3 sequence (DNA): TGTGCCAGCAGTGCGCAGCGGGGGGTCACAGATACGCAGTATTTT.

DNA for the CDR3: TGTGCCAGCAGCAGCCTAGGCTCTAGCACAGATACGCAGTATTTT. Its translation: CASSSLGSSTDTQYF. The V gene is TRBV5-5, the J gene TRBJ2-3; D call uncertain. Trimming stripped 4 bases from V and 0 bases from J, with 12 bases between. Germline CDR1 reads SGHKS; CDR2 reads YYEKEE (reference sequence). CDR3 length: 15 amino acids.

Only a few counts were recorded for this clone. The rearrangement links TRBV4-1 to TRBJ2-1; 9 bases match TRBD2. Germline loops: CDR1 MGHRA, CDR2 YSYEKL. V gave up 5 bases and J gave up 4 bases; unmatched junction bases: 6. The CDR3 runs 15 residues. The CDR3 spells CASSISGGLYNEQFF. As DNA, the CDR3 is TGCGCCAGCAGCATTAGCGGGGGACTATACAATGAGCAGTTCTTC.

The chain carries TRBV11-3 and TRBJ2-7; 13 bases align to TRBD2. This CDR3 region has 16 residues. Germline CDR1 and CDR2: SGHNT and YENEEA. Trimming cost V 3 bases and J 2 bases; bases outside gene matches: 4. This CDR3 reads CASSLELAGGPYEQYF. For the CDR3, the DNA is TGTGCCAGCAGCTTGGAACTAGCGGGGGGGCCCTACGAGCAGTACTTC.

The CDR3 protein is CASSQAGISTDTQYF. For the CDR3, the DNA is TGCGCCAGCAGCCAAGCGGGGATTAGCACAGATACGCAGTATTTT. The chain carries TRBV4-3 and TRBJ2-3, with D maybe TRBD2 (5 bases). Trimming shortened V by 1 base and J by 0 bases, and 8 bases separated the two germline ends. The CDR3 is made up of 15 amino acids. Germline V lookup: CDR1 LGHNA, CDR2 YSLEER.

The chain couples TRBV5-5 to TRBJ2-7; D gene ambiguous. V was trimmed by 4 bases and J by 3 bases, leaving 8 bases between them. The CDR3 loop spans 12 amino acids. The V gene's germline CDR1 is SGHKS and CDR2 YYEKEE (reference sequence). The CDR3 bases are TGTGCCAGCAGCCTTGAGGTCTACGAGCAGTACTTC. The encoded protein is CASSLEVYEQYF. The whole variable domain, remainder taken from reference TRBV5-5 and TRBJ2-7, is DAGVTQSPTHLIKTRGQQVTLRCSPISGHKSVSWYQQVLGQGPQFIFQYYEKEERGRGNFPDRFSARQFPNYSSELNVNALLLGDSALYLCASSLEVYEQYFGPGTRLTVT.

Only one count was recorded for this clone. The chain uses TRBV19 and TRBJ2-2; no clear D. The CDR3 runs to 11 residues. Looked up from germline, CDR1 is LNHDA and CDR2 is SQIVND (reference sequence). Trimming took off 6 bases at V and 6 bases at J, with 5 bases between the two ends. CDR3 bases: TGTGCCAGTAGCCACTCCGGGGAGCTGTTTTTT. Translating gives CASSHSGELFF. Drawing the rest from reference TRBV19 and TRBJ2-2, the complete variable domain is DGGITQSPKYLFRKEGQNVTLSCEQNLNHDAMYWYRQDPGQGLRLIYYSQIVNDFQKGDIAEGYSVSREKKESFPLTVTSAQKNPTAFYLCASSHSGELFFGEGSRLTVL.

J is TRBJ2-5 and V is TRBV7-2, with 7 positions matching TRBD2. V shed 4 bases, J shed 3 bases, and the junction held 8 bases outside the gene matches. CDR1 and CDR2 from the germline V gene are SGHTA and FQGNSA. CDR3 length: 15 residues. The CDR3 region is CASSSRGVGEETQYF. The CDR3 region has the DNA TGTGCCAGCAGCTCCCGGGGGGTCGGGGAAGAGACCCAGTACTTC.

The V call is TRBV3-1 (or the pseudogene TRBV3-2), the J call TRBJ2-5; 8 bases fit TRBD2. V lost 5 bases and J lost 0; bases outside the gene matches: 5. CDR3 length equals 15 residues. CDR1 LGHDT and CDR2 YNNKEL come from the germline V gene (reference sequence). The CDR3 DNA sequence: TGTGCCAGCAGCGACGCGGGGGGCTACCAAGAGACCCAGTACTTC. Its translation: CASSDAGGYQETQYF.

V and J are TRBV7-6 and TRBJ1-5; 12 bases agree with TRBD1. This CDR3 comprises 15 residues. Germline V CDR1 and CDR2: SGHVS, FNYEAQ. V was clipped by 5 bases and J by 6 bases; unmatched bases: 5. The DNA for the CDR3 is TGTGCCAGCAGCGCCGGGACAGGGGGCAGTCAGCCCCAGCATTTT. Its translation is CASSAGTGGSQPQHF.

In this sample, this clone turned up once. The genes are TRBV18 and TRBJ2-3; the match to TRBD1 covers 7 bases. Looked up from germline, CDR1 is KGHSH and CDR2 is LQKENI. V lost 1 base, J lost 5 bases, and 3 bases stayed unmatched. The CDR3 contains 14 residues. The CDR3 region has the DNA TGTGCCAGCTCACCACGACAGGGCGGAGATACGCAGTATTTT. Encoded protein: CASSPRQGGDTQYF.

V is TRBV5-1 and J is TRBJ1-3; D is undetermined. Germline V lookup: CDR1 SGHRS, CDR2 YFSETQ. The CDR3 length is 15 residues. V was cut by 0 bases and J by 4 bases, with 11 bases left in between. This chain's CDR3 is CASSLAAGSGNTIYF. The DNA for the CDR3 is TGCGCCAGCAGCTTGGCCGCGGGATCCGGAAACACCATATATTTT.

The rearrangement joins TRBV29-1 to TRBJ2-2; no reliable D call. Germline V lookup: CDR1 SQVTM, CDR2 ANQGSEA. The CDR3 extends over 13 amino acids. With 1 base removed from V and 3 bases from J, the gap between germline ends came to 6 bases. CDR3 protein: CSVEVGYTGELFF. CDR3 sequence (DNA): TGCAGCGTTGAAGTCGGGTACACCGGGGAGCTGTTTTTT.

V is TRBV3-1 (or the pseudogene TRBV3-2) and J is TRBJ2-2; 10 nucleotides agree with TRBD1. This CDR3 region has 15 residues. Germline V gives CDR1 LGHDT, CDR2 YNNKEL (reference sequence). Trimming at V came to 4 bases and at J to 3 bases, leaving 2 bases not matched to a gene. The CDR3 loop is CASSLGTGDTGELFF. The CDR3 region has the DNA TGTGCCAGCAGCCTAGGGACAGGGGACACCGGGGAGCTGTTTTTT.

The sample holds one count of this clone. The CDR3 region has the DNA TGTGCCAGCAGCCAAGATCTTGTCCCGACCGGGGAGCTGTTTTTT. Translating gives CASSQDLVPTGELFF. This sequence joins TRBV14 and TRBJ2-2; D uncertain. Germline CDR1 reads SGHDN; CDR2 reads FVKESK. CDR3 length equals 15 residues. Trimming took 0 bases from V and 5 from J, leaving 10 bases between them.

The chain is built from TRBV23-1 and TRBJ2-7, with D hard to call. TRBV23-1 is marked as an open reading frame, function uncertain. The CDR3 covers 14 residues. Trimming pared 0 bases from V and 2 bases from J, leaving 8 bases between. CDR3 loop: CASSQSPEAYEQYF. The CDR3 coding sequence is TGCGCCAGCAGTCAATCTCCAGAAGCCTACGAGCAGTACTTC.

The table lists this clone with a few counts. This sequence joins TRBV12-3 or TRBV12-4 and TRBJ1-6, with D tentatively TRBD1 (6 bases). Trimming stripped 5 bases from V and 11 bases from J, with 13 bases between. The CDR3 is 13 amino acids. CDR3 in amino acids: CASSATGWTPLHF. The CDR3 nucleotides read TGTGCCAGCAGTGCGACAGGTTGGACACCCCTCCACTTT.

This clone appeared a single time. The chain uses TRBV5-1 and TRBJ1-6; D perhaps matches TRBD1 (5 bases). Germline V gives CDR1 SGHRS, CDR2 YFSETQ. The V end was cut by 0 bases, the J end by 9 bases, with 10 bases between. CDR3 length equals 14 residues. In nucleotides, the CDR3 is TGCGCCAGCAGCTTGGAGGGGATCGGTTCACCCCTCCACTTT. It codes for CASSLEGIGSPLHF.

The rearrangement joins TRBV4-3 to TRBJ2-3; TRBD2 agrees at 13 bases. The germline CDR1 and CDR2 sequences are LGHNA and YSLEER. The trim removed 1 base at V and 0 bases at J, leaving 16 bases unmatched. The CDR3 has 22 residues. CDR3 DNA sequence: TGCGCCAGCAGCCAAGTGTGGCCCTTCGGACTAGCGGGGGAATCTAGCACAGATACGCAGTATTTT. The encoded protein is CASSQVWPFGLAGESSTDTQYF.

This chain uses TRBV12-3 or TRBV12-4 with TRBJ2-1; no reliable D call. Trimming pared 2 bases from V and 6 bases from J, leaving 5 bases between. The CDR3 has 12 amino acids. CDR3 DNA: TGTGCCAGCAGTTTAACAGCCAATGAGCAGTTCTTC. This sequence encodes CASSLTANEQFF.

This chain connects TRBV7-9 to TRBJ2-6, with 9 bases matching TRBD1. This CDR3 has 18 residues. Germline lookup yields CDR1 SEHNR and CDR2 FQNEAQ (reference sequence). V gave up 2 bases and J gave up 1 base; unmatched junction bases: 6. The CDR3: CASSLNRGRGSGANVLTF. Here the CDR3 DNA reads TGTGCCAGCAGCTTAAACAGGGGGCGCGGTTCTGGGGCCAACGTCCTGACTTTC.

V is TRBV5-3 and J is TRBJ2-5, with 7 bases matching TRBD2. TRBV5-3 is given ORF status, its function remaining uncertain. The CDR3 contains 16 residues. V shed 3 bases and J 1 base; nucleotides not matched to a gene: 9. The CDR3 protein is CARSSASGIVQETQYF. The CDR3 DNA reads as TGTGCCAGAAGCTCGGCTAGCGGAATCGTCCAAGAGACCCAGTACTTC.